Presented here are 8 T cell receptor beta chains from one specimen sequenced in a study of a mutant IDH1 vaccine in newly diagnosed glioma. Time point noted: week 5, during vaccination. With topical imiquimod, each dose of the vaccine consisted of 300 ug of mutant IDH1 20-mer peptide. Some clones are missing from TCRdb's copy, which holds only in-frame ones; the method was immunoSEQ multiplex PCR. The data hold some 29,000 clones, with roughly 87% observed a single time. Their recognized antigens are unknown. This sample comprised peripheral blood mononuclear cells (PBMCs), obtained from a glioma patient whose treatment included an IDH1 peptide vaccine. Receptors originate from a woman in her 40s with glioma. Some clones in this sample may be carry-over from other donors' samples.

This clone was counted once. The CDR3 DNA follows: TGTGCCAGCAGTGAAGCGACAGGGTCTAAGACTGAAGCTTTCTTT. This gives the protein CASSEATGSKTEAFF. This sequence joins TRBV6-1 and TRBJ1-1; TRBD1 matches at 7 bases. V lost 0 bases and J lost 5; bases outside the gene matches: 6. The CDR3 sequence is 15 residues long. In germline, CDR1 is MNHNS, CDR2 SASEGT.

This clone appeared a few times. J is TRBJ2-1 and V is TRBV28; D is unresolved. The V gene's germline CDR1 is MDHEN and CDR2 SYDVKM. The CDR3 is made up of 15 amino acids. V lost 2 bases to trimming and J lost 3 bases, with 11 bases between them. The CDR3 sequence: CASSLRVIFYNEQFF. DNA of the CDR3: TGTGCCAGCAGTTTAAGGGTGATCTTCTACAATGAGCAGTTCTTC.

This rearrangement joins TRBV6-1 to TRBJ1-4; D possibly corresponds to TRBD1 (6 bases). V was cut by 5 bases and J by 3 bases, with 13 bases left in between. The V gene's germline CDR1 is MNHNS and CDR2 SASEGT. The CDR3 totals 15 residues. This CDR3 reads CASSRTGLPNEKLFF. DNA of the CDR3: TGTGCCAGCAGTCGCACAGGGTTGCCTAATGAAAAACTGTTTTTT.

V gene TRBV4-3 combines with J gene TRBJ2-1, with D perhaps matching TRBD1 (6 bases). The V and J ends lost 4 bases and 7 bases respectively, with 17 bases between them. Germline CDR1 reads LGHNA; CDR2 reads YSLEER. The CDR3 is made up of 15 amino acids. CDR3 residues: CASSRYPTGLNEQFF. Here the CDR3 DNA reads TGCGCCAGCAGCCGATACCCCACAGGGCTAAATGAGCAGTTCTTC.

The chain is built from TRBV18 and TRBJ2-7; D is uncertain. The CDR3 covers 11 residues. V was cut by 2 bases and J by 2 bases, with 1 base left in between. The germline CDR1 and CDR2 sequences are KGHSH and LQKENI. CDR3: CASSPAYEQYF. Here the CDR3 DNA reads TGTGCCAGCTCACCAGCCTACGAGCAGTACTTC.

As DNA, the CDR3 is TGCGCCAGCAGCCAGGGGCCCTGGGGGCGAGGGGAGACCCAGTACTTC. Protein product: CASSQGPWGRGETQYF. This chain joins TRBV4-3 and TRBJ2-5, with D maybe TRBD1 (6 bases). Between the trimmed V and J ends, which lost 3 bases and 5 bases, there was a span of 19 bases. Germline assignment: CDR1 LGHNA and CDR2 YSLEER. The CDR3 extends over 16 amino acids.

V is TRBV7-9 and J is TRBJ2-3; unclear D gene. Germline CDR1 is SEHNR and CDR2 is FQNEAQ (reference sequence). V was clipped by 5 bases and J by 4 bases, with 7 bases between them. The CDR3 consists of 12 residues. CDR3 in DNA: TGTGCCAGCAGCCTCGATTCAGATACGCAGTATTTT. Protein sequence: CASSLDSDTQYF.

This clone turned up a few times. This chain uses TRBV9 with TRBJ2-6, with 9 bases that match TRBD1. This CDR3 region has 16 residues. Germline CDR1 and CDR2: SGDLS and YYNGEE. Trimming removed 3 bases from V and 7 bases from J; junction bases left unmatched: 8. Here the CDR3 reads CASSAGTGLGANVLTF. CDR3 in DNA: TGTGCCAGCAGCGCTGGGACAGGGCTAGGCGCCAACGTCCTGACTTTC.